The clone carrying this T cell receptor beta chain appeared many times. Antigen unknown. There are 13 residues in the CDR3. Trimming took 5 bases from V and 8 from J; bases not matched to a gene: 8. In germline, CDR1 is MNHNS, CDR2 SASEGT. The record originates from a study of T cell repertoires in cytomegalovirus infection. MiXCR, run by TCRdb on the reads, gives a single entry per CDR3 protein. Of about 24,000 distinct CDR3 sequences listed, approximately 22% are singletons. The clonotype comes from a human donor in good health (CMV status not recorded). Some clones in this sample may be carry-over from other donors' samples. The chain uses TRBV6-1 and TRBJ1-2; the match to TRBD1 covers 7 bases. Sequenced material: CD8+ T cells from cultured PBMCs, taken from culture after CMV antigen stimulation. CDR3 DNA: TGTGCCAGCAGTTCCCCGACAGGGCAAGGCTACACCTTC. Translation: CASSSPTGQGYTF.